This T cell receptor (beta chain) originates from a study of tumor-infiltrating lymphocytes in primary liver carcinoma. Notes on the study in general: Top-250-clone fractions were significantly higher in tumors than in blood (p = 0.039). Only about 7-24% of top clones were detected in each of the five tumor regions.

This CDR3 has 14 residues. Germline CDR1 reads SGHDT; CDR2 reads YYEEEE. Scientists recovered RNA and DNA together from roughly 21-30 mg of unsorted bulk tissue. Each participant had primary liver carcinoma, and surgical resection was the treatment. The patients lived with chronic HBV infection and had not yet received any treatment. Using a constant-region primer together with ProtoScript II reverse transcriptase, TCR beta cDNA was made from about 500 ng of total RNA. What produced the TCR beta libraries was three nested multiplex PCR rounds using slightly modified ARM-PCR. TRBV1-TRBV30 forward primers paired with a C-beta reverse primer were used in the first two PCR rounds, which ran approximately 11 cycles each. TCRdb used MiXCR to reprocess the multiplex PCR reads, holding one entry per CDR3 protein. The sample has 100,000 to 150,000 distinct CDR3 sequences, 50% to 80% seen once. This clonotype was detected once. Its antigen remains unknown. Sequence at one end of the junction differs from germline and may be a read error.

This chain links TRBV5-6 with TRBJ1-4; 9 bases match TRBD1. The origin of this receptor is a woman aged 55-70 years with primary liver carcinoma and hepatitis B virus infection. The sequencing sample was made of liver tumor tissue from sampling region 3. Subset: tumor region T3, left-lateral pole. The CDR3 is CANSRQDRGEKLFF. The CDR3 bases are TGTGCCAACAGCCGCCAGGACAGGGGCGAAAAACTGTTTTTT.